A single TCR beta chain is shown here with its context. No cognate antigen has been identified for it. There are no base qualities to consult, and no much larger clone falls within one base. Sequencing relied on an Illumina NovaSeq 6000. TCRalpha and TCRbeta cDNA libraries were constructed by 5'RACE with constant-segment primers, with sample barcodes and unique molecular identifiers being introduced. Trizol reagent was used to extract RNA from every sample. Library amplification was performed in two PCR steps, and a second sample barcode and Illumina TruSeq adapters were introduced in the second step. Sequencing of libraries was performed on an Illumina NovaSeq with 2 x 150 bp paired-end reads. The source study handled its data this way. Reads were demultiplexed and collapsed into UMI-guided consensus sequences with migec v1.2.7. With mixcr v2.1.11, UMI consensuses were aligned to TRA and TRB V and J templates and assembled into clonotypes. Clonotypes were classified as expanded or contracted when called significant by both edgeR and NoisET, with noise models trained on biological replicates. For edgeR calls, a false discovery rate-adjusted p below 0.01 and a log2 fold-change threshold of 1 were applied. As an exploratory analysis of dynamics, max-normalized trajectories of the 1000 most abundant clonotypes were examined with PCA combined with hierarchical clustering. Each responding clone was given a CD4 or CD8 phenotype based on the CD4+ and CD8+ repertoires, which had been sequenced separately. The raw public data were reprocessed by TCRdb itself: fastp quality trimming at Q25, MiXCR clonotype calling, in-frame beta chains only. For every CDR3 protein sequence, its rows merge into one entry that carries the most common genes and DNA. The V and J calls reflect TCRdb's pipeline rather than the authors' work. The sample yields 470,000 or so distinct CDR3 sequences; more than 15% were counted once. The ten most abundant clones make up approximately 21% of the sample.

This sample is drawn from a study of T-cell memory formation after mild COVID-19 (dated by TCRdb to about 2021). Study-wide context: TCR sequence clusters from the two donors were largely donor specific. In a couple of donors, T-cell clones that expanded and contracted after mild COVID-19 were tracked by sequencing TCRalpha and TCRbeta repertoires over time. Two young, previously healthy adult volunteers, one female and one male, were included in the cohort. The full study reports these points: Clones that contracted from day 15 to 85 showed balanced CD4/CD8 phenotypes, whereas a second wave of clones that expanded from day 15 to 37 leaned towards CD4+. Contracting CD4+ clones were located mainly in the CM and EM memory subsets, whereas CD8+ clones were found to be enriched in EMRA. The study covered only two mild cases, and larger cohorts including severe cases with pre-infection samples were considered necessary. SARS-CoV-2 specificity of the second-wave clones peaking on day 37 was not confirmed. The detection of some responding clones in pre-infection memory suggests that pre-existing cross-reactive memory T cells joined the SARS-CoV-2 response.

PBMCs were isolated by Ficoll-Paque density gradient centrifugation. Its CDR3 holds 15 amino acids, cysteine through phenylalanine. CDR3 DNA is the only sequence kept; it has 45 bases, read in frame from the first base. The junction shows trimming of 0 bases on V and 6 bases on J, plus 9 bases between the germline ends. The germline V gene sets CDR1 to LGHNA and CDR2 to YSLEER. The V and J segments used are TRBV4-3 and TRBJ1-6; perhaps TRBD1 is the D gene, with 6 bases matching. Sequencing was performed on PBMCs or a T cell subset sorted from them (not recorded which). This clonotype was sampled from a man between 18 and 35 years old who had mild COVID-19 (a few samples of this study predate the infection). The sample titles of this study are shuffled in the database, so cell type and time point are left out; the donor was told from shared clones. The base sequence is TGCGCCAGCAGCCAAGATTTGGACAGTAATTCACCCCTCCACTTT. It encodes CASSQDLDSNSPLHF.